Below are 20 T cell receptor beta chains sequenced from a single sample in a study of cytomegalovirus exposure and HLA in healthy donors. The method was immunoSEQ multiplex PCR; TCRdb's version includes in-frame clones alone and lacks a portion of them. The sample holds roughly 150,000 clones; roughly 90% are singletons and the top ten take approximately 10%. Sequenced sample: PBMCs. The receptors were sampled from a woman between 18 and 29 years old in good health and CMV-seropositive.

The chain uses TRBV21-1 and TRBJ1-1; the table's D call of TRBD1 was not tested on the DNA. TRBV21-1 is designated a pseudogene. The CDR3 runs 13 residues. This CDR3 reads CASSKVDSTEAFF. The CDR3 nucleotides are TGTGCCAGCAGCAAAGTGGACAGCACTGAAGCTTTCTTT.

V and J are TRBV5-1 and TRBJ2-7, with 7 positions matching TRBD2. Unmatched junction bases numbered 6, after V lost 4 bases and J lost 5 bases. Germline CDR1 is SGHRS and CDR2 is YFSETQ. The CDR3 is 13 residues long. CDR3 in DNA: TGCGCCAGCAGCCCGCGGGACTATAACGAGCAGTACTTC. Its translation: CASSPRDYNEQYF. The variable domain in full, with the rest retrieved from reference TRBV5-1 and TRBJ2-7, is KAGVTQTPRYLIKTRGQQVTLSCSPISGHRSVSWYQQTPGQGLQFLFEYFSETQRNKGNFPGRFSGRQFSNSRSEMNVSTLELGDSALYLCASSPRDYNEQYFGPGTRLTVT.

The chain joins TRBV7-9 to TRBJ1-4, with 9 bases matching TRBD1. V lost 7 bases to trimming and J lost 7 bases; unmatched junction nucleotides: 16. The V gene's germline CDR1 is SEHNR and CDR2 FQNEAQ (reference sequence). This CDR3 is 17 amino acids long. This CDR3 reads CASTISAWGQGPEKLFF. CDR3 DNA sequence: TGTGCCAGCACCATCTCCGCATGGGGACAGGGACCTGAAAAACTGTTTTTT. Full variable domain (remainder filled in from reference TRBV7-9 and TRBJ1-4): DTGVSQNPRHKITKRGQNVTFRCDPISEHNRLYWYRQTLGQGPEFLTYFQNEAQLEKSRLLSDRFSAERPKGSFSTLEIQRTEQGDSAMYLCASTISAWGQGPEKLFFGSGTQLSVL.

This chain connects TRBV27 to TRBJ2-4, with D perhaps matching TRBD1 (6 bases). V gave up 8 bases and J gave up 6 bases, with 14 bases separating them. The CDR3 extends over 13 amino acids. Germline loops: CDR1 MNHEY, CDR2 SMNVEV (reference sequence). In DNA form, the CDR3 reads TGTGCCAGCGGAATAGGACAGTCAAACATTCAGTACTTC. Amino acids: CASGIGQSNIQYF.

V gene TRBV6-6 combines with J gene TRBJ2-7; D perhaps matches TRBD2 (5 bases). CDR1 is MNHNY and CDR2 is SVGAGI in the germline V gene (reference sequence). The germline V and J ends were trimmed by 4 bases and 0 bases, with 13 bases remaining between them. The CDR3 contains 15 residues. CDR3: CASSSPGESSYEQYF. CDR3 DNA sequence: TGTGCCAGCAGTTCCCCTGGGGAGAGCTCCTACGAGCAGTACTTC.

The CDR3 protein is CASLNRGYGEKLFF. The CDR3 region has the DNA TGTGCCAGCCTGAACAGGGGTTATGGTGAAAAACTGTTTTTT. The rearrangement joins TRBV2 to TRBJ1-4; 7 bases fit TRBD1. The CDR3 spans 14 residues. Germline-derived CDR1 and CDR2 are SNHLY and FYNNEI. The ends lost 8 bases at V and 7 bases at J; junction bases unmatched: 10.

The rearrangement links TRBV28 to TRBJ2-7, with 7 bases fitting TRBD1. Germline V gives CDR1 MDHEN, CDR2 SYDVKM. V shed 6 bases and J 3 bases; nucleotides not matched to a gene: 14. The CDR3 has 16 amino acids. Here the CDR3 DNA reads TGTGCCAGCAGGGAGGTGGGGGCACAGGGGTTCTACGAGCAGTACTTC. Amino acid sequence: CASREVGAQGFYEQYF.

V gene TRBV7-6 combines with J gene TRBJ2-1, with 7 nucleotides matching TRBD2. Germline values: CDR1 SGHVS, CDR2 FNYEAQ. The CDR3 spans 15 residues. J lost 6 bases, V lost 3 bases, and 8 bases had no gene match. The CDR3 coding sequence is TGTGCCAGCAGCTTCGGGGGGACTATGCGCAATGAGCAGTTCTTC. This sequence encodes CASSFGGTMRNEQFF.

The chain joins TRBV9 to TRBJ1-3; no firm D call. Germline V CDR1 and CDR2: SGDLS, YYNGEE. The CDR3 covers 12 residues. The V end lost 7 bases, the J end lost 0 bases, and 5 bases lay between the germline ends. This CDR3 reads CASRDSGNTIYF. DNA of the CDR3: TGTGCCAGCCGGGACTCTGGAAACACCATATATTTT.

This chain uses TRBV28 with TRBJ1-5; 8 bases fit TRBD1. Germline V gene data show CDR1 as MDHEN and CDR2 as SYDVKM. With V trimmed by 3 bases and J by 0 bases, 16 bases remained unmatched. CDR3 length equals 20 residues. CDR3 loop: CASSFGLALDRDNSNQPQHF. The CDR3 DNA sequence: TGTGCCAGCAGTTTTGGCCTTGCTTTGGACAGGGACAATAGCAATCAGCCCCAGCATTTT.

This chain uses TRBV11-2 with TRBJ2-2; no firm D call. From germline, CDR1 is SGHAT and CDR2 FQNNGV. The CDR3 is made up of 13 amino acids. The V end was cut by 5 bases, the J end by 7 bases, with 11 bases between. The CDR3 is CASSPTSSGELFF. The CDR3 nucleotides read TGTGCCAGCAGCCCCACGTCTAGCGGGGAGCTGTTTTTT.

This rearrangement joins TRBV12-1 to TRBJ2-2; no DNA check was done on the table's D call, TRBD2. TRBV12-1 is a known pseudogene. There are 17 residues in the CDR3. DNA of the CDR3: TGTGCCAGCAGCTCCGGGACTAGCGGGATCTCCACCGGGGAGCTGTTTTTT. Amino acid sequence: CASSSGTSGISTGELFF.

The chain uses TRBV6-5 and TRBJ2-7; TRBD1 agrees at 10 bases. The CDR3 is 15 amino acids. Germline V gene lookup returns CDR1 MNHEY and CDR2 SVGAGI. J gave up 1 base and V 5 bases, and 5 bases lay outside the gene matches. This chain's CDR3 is CASSPDRGASYEQYF. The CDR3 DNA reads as TGTGCCAGCAGTCCGGACAGGGGGGCTTCCTACGAGCAGTACTTC.

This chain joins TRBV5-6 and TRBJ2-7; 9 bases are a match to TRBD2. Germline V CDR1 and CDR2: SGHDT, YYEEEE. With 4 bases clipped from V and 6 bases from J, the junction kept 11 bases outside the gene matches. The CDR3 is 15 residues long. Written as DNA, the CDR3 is TGTGCCAGCAGCCCGAATAGCGGGGGAAGTTTCGAGCAGTACTTC. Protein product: CASSPNSGGSFEQYF.

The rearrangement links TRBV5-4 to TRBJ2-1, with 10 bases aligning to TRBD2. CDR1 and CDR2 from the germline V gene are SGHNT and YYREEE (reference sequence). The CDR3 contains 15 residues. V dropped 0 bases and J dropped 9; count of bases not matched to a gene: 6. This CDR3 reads CASSLDLAGVVEQFF. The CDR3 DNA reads TGTGCCAGCAGCTTGGATCTAGCGGGAGTCGTTGAGCAGTTCTTC.

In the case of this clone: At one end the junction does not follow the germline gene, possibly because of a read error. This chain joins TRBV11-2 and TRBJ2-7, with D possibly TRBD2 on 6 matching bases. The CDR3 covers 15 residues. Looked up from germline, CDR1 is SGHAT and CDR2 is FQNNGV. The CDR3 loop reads CASSLDHGGSYEQYF. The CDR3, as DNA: TGTGCCAGCAGCCTAGACCACGGGGGCTCCTACGAGCAGTACTTC.

CDR3: CASSSLWRDTQYF. The CDR3 DNA reads TGTGCCAGCAGTTCCCTGTGGAGAGATACGCAGTATTTT. The chain employs TRBV6-6 and TRBJ2-3; the D is unclear. V gave up 4 bases and J gave up 5 bases, with 10 bases separating them. CDR1 MNHNY and CDR2 SVGAGI come from the germline V gene (reference sequence). The CDR3 length is 13 residues.

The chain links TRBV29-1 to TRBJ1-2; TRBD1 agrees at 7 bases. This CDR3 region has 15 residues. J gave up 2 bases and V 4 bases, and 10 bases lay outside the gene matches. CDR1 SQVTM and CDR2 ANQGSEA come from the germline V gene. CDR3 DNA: TGCAGCGTTGCGGACAGGCGCAACCTAAACTATGGCTACACCTTC. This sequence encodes CSVADRRNLNYGYTF.

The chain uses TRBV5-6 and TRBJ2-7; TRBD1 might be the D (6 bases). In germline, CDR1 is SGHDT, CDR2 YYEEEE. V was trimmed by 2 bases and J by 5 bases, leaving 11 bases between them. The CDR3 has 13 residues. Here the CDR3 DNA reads TGTGCCAGCAGCTTAGGGGGTTCCGACGAGCAGTACTTC. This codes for CASSLGGSDEQYF.

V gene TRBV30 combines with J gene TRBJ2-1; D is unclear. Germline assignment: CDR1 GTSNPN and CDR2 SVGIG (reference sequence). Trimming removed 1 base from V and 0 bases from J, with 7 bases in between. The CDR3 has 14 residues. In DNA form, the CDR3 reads TGTGCCTGGAGTGGACTCAACTCCTACAATGAGCAGTTCTTC. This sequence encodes CAWSGLNSYNEQFF.